This T cell receptor beta chain was identified in a study of cytotoxic CD8 clonotypes in ibrutinib-treated CLL. The wider study: In all, about a dozen patients were relapsed/refractory, some 15 were treatment-naive and roughly 18 were IGHV unmutated. Response sampling came at median 12 months of treatment, ranging about 6 to 36 months.

Study outcomes and limitations: Under treatment, the uncommon public clonotypes either contracted or remained stable.

Regarding this clone: Its antigen is unidentified.

The germline CDR1 and CDR2 sequences are SEHNR and FQNEAQ (reference sequence). The CDR3 has 18 residues. The ends lost 6 bases at V and 8 bases at J; junction bases unmatched: 15. Sequencing was designed to attain a depth spanning 1 in 200,000 to 1 in 1 million T cells. Generated by immunoSEQ multiplex PCR, the TCRdb table keeps only in-frame clones and is missing some. Of 20,000 to 25,000 clones listed, 68% are singletons. The chain has TRBV7-9 and TRBJ2-1; TRBD2 aligns across 14 bases. This TCR derives from a human donor with chronic lymphocytic leukemia. Sequencing used PBMCs, obtained after 24 months of ibrutinib treatment. The CDR3 DNA follows: TGTGCCAGCAGACCTGAACCGGGGACTAGCGGGGGACTCTATGAGCAGTTCTTC. Translated: CASRPEPGTSGGLYEQFF.